Listed here are 5 T cell receptor beta chains from one sample, sequenced in a study of neurological immune-mediated disorders. TCRdb independently ran MiXCR on the 5' RACE reads; one entry per CDR3 protein. Counted here are 52,000 or so distinct CDR3 sequences, over 3.5% occurring once; the ten biggest clones make up about 1.9%. The sequenced sample consisted of CD4+ T cells from blood. These receptors originate from a woman aged 40 to 50 with multiple sclerosis.

The chain uses TRBV7-8 and TRBJ2-3; D unresolved. The V end was cut by 4 bases, the J end by 2 bases, with 4 bases between. The CDR3 length is 12 residues. Germline loops: CDR1 SGHVS, CDR2 FQNEAQ. In DNA form, the CDR3 reads TGTGCCAGCAGCTCGGCCACAGATACGCAGTATTTT. It translates to CASSSATDTQYF.

The table lists this clonotype with many counts. The chain carries TRBV10-3 and TRBJ1-6, with 7 nucleotides matching TRBD1. Germline V gene sequence: CDR1 ENHRY, CDR2 SYGVKD. The CDR3 runs 13 residues. V gave up 6 bases and J gave up 6 bases; unmatched junction bases: 2. CDR3 in amino acids: CAISRDSNSPLHF. CDR3 bases: TGTGCCATCAGCCGGGACAGTAATTCACCCCTCCACTTT.

This clonotype showed up many times. CDR3: CASSLRTGNNYGYTF. Written as DNA, the CDR3 is TGTGCCAGCAGCCTTCGGACAGGCAATAACTATGGCTACACCTTC. The V and J genes are TRBV3-1 and TRBJ1-2; 7 bases agree with TRBD1. Germline assignment: CDR1 LGHDT and CDR2 YNNKEL (reference sequence). This CDR3 is built from 15 residues. With V trimmed by 4 bases and J by 1 base, 6 bases remained unmatched.

There are many counts of this clonotype. The gene calls are TRBV18 and TRBJ1-1; D remains unclear. CDR1 KGHSH and CDR2 LQKENI come from the germline V gene. The length of the CDR3 is 14 residues. Between the trimmed V and J ends, which lost 6 bases and 2 bases, there was a span of 13 bases. CDR3 region: CASSPGLSNTEAFF. As DNA, the CDR3 is TGTGCCAGCTCCCCAGGTCTTTCCAACACTGAAGCTTTCTTT.

This clonotype was detected ten times or more. The rearrangement joins TRBV11-2 to TRBJ1-3; TRBD1 matches 7 bases. The CDR3 totals 13 residues. Germline CDR1 and CDR2: SGHAT and FQNNGV. V dropped 1 base and J dropped 16; count of bases not matched to a gene: 10. The CDR3 DNA reads as TGTGCCAGCAGCTTAGGTACCGGGACAGAGACTTATTTT. Translating gives CASSLGTGTETYF.